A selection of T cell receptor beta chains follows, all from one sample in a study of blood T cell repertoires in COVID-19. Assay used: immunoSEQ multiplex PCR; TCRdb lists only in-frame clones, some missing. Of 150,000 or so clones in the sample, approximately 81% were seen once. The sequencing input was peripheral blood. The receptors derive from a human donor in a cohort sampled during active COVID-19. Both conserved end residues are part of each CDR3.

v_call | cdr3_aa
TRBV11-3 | CASSPHLGGELFF
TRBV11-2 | CASSPDGSSQFF
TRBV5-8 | CASSSGLNTDTQYF
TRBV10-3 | CAISGDRGNEKLFF
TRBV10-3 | CAIGGGSYNEQFF
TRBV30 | CAYQGVGTGELFF
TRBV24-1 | CATSDRGRAQETQYF
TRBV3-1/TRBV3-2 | CASSQTDSNYGYTF
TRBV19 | CATQRQGRNTEAFF
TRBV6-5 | CASQGAQGNTGELFF
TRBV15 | CATSSARARTDTQYF
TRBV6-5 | CASSYPKTGYNEQFF
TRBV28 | CASSRQGWAFF
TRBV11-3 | CASSPRQGKGDTQYF
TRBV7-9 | CASLGTQGSPLHF
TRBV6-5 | CASTRDTVNTEAFF
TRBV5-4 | CASSLTIGGGGIEANVLTF
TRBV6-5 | CASRGQGRTNEKLFF
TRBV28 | CASSLKGGGLSYEQYF
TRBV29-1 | CSAGGVQETQYF
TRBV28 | CASSESSGGGYTDTQYF
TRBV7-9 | CASSAGGTGEQFF
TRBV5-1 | CASSSGSVGANVLTF
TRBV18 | CASSPPRGQETQYF
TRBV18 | CASSPQGGNTEAFF
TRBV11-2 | CASSPSPNQPQHF
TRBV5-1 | CASSLDSSNQPQHF
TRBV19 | CASSSMGYRADEKLFF
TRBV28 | CASSRGTAIYGYTF
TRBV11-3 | CASSSRWGEGNYGYTF
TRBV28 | CASRPQGIGLYGYTF
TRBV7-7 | CASSASRGHEQFF
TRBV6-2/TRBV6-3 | CASSSSHREKLFF
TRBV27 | CASSLGVGGNEKLFF
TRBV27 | CASSSQGAGYTF
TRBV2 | CASSVDRVREKLFF
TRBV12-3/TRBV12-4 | CASSLGRSRAQYF
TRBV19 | CASSDRTTEAFF
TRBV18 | CASSKDINYGYTF
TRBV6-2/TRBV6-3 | CASSYRGRAHEQYF
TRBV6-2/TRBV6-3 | CASSSHRGPGQPQHF
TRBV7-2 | CASSFVQGIEEAEAFF
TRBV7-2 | CASSYPGQGDYEQYF
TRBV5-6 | CASSLAMWNTEAFF
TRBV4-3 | CASSQDQDRVYEQYF
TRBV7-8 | CASSFFRGGSAYNEQFF
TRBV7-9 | CASSLAEGTSWSNQPQHF